This T cell receptor (beta chain) was found in a study of graft-versus-host responses after intestinal transplantation. Findings and limits, study-wide: GvH clones appeared in recipient marrow, some first in ileum or blood.

Details on this clone: The antigen is undetermined.

Losses at the gene ends were 5 bases for V and 1 base for J; bases not matched to a gene: 6. The CDR3 length is 17 residues. Germline V gives CDR1 SGHTA, CDR2 FQGTGA. Sequenced by immunoSEQ multiplex PCR; TCRdb stores in-frame clones only, minus some. The sample carries about 100,000 clones, roughly 87% recorded once. The material was unstimulated CD4+ T cells sorted from spleen or lymph node cells, obtained before transplant. This receptor was taken from a human donor who was the organ donor for an intestinal transplant. This rearrangement joins TRBV7-3 to TRBJ2-2; TRBD2 matches 11 bases. The DNA of the CDR3 is TGTGCCAGCAGCCTCCGTAGCGGGGGGGTGAACACCGGGGAGCTGTTTTTT. Its translation: CASSLRSGGVNTGELFF.